This TCR beta chain appears in the sequencing data of a study of Ad26.COV2.S vaccination and SARS-CoV-2 variants. Clones were read by immunoSEQ multiplex PCR, and TCRdb kept only the in-frame ones, dropping some. The table lists some 340,000 clones, approximately 80% of them singletons. The CDR3 length is 14 residues. Germline V lookup: CDR1 SNHLY, CDR2 FYNNEI. V lost 3 bases, J lost 1 base, and 9 bases lay in between. Study findings and constraints: Spike-specific CD8+ and CD4+ T cell responses reportedly showed substantial breadth after vaccination.

Treatment defined: some 20 received Ad26.COV2.S at low or high dose, single or two shots; roughly five received placebo; per-sample allocation not given. The samples were gathered on day 63 after the first injection of vaccine or placebo. Aged 18-55 years, donor was enrolled in Boston in the early 2020s. A word on this clone: Its antigen is not identified.

The TCR sequence derives from a person between 18 and 60 years old who received the Ad26.COV2.S COVID-19 vaccine or a placebo. This specimen was peripheral blood, taken in a trial of Ad26.COV2.S vaccine versus placebo. V and J are TRBV2 and TRBJ1-2, with D unresolved. CDR3 in DNA: TGTGCCAGCAGTGAGGCAGCTAGTAACTATGGCTACACCTTC. Translating gives CASSEAASNYGYTF.